Given below is one T cell receptor (beta chain) in context. Enrollees, about 18 to 100 years old, lived in approximately 25 US areas. Which cohort a participant joined came from the clinical history participants gave. Cohort 3 recovered donors had two negative PCRs, clearance, or symptom resolution. The sample is drawn from a study of blood T cell repertoires in COVID-19. As for the study in general: COVID-19 samples from acute and convalescent phases originated in the United States, Italy and Spain.

Method: immunoSEQ multiplex PCR; TCRdb's copy keeps in-frame clones and lacks some. The sample carries about 220,000 clones, about 79% recorded once. The germline CDR1 and CDR2 sequences are LGHDT and YNNKEL (reference sequence). V shed 1 base, J shed 4 bases, and the junction held 6 bases outside the gene matches. This CDR3 comprises 15 residues. Specimen: PBMCs or T cells enriched from blood (not recorded which). This TCR came from a woman aged 55-70 years who had recovered from COVID-19. This sequence joins TRBV3-1 (or the pseudogene TRBV3-2) and TRBJ1-2; 7 bases fit TRBD1. The CDR3 bases are TGTGCCAGCAGCCAAGTCGGACAGGAAGGCTATGGCTACACCTTC. Residues: CASSQVGQEGYGYTF.